This TCR beta chain was identified during a study of siplizumab effects on memory and regulatory T cells. Whole-study results and caveats: A major contribution to the alloresponse seemed to be made by naive T cells, which seemed more diverse than memory cells.

Measured with immunoSEQ multiplex PCR; TCRdb has only the in-frame clones, and not every one. This table has about 100,000 clones, 90% to 95% appearing once. A word on this clone: Its antigen is unidentified.

The CDR3 is 15 residues long. Between the trimmed V and J ends, which lost 2 bases and 2 bases, there was a span of 12 bases. Germline lookup yields CDR1 MNHEY and CDR2 SMNVEV (reference sequence). The chain links TRBV27 to TRBJ1-1; D not certain. Sequenced sample: non-Treg CD4+ T cells sorted from blood. This TCR was recovered from a human donor in good health. The CDR3 loop is CASSLGVAANTEAFF. CDR3 coding DNA: TGTGCCAGCAGTTTAGGGGTAGCAGCAAACACTGAAGCTTTCTTT.